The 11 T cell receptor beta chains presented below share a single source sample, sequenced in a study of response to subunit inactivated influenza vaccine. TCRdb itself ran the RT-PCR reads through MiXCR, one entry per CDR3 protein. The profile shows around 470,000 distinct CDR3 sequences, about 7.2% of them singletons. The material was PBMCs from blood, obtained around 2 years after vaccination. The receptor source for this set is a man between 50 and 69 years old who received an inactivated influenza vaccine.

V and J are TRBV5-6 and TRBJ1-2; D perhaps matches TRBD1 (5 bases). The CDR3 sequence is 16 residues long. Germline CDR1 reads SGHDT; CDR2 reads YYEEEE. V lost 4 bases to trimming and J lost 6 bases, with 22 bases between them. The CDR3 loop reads CASSVDIRRGLDGYTF. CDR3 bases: TGTGCCAGCAGCGTGGACATACGGCGAGGTTTAGATGGCTACACCTTC.

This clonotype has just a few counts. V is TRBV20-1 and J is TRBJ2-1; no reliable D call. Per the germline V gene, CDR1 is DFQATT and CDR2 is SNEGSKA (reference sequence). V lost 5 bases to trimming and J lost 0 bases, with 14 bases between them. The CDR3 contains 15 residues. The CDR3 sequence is CSAPPPGGSYNEQFF. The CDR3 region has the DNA TGCAGTGCTCCTCCGCCGGGTGGCTCCTACAATGAGCAGTTCTTC.

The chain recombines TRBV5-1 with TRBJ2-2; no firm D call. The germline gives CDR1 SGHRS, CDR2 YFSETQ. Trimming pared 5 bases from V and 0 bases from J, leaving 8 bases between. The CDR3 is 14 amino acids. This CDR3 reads CASRVEPNTGELFF. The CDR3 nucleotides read TGCGCCAGCAGAGTAGAGCCGAACACCGGGGAGCTGTTTTTT.

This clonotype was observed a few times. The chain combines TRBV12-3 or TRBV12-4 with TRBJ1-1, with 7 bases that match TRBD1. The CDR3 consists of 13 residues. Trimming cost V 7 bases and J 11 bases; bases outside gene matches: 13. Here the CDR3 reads CASILSGGRTAFF. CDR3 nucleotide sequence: TGTGCCAGCATTCTCTCAGGGGGTAGGACGGCTTTCTTT.

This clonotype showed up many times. The CDR3 DNA follows: TGTGCCAGCAGCTTAAGGGCTGCGAGCGGGGGCCCCAATGAGCAGTTCTTC. This translates into CASSLRAASGGPNEQFF. The rearrangement joins TRBV7-8 to TRBJ2-1; 8 bases line up with TRBD2. CDR1 and CDR2 (germline): SGHVS, FQNEAQ. V trimming: 2 bases; J trimming: 6 bases; junction bases outside the gene matches: 12. CDR3 length equals 17 residues.

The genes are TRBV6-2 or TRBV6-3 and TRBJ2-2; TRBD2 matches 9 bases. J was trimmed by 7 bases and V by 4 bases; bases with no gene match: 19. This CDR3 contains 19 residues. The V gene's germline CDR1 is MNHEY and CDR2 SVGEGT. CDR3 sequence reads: CASSSTAMTNSGGNGELFF. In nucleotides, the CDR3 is TGTGCCAGCAGTTCGACGGCCATGACAAATAGCGGGGGAAACGGGGAGCTGTTTTTT.

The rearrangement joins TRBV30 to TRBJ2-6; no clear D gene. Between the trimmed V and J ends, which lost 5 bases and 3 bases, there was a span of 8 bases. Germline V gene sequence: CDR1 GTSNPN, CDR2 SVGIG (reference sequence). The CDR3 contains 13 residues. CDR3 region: CAWGAYGANVLTF. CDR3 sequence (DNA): TGTGCCTGGGGTGCGTATGGGGCCAACGTCCTGACTTTC.

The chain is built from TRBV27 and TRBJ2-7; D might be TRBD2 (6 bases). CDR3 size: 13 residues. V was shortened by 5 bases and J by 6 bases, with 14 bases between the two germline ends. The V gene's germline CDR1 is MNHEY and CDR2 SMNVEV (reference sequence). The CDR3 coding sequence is TGTGCCAGCAGTCCCAGGTTGGGGGGCGAGCAGTACTTC. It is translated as CASSPRLGGEQYF.

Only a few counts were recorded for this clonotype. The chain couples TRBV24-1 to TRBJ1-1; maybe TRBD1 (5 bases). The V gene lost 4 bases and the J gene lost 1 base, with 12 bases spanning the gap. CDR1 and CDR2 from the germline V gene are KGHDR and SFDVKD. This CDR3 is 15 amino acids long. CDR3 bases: TGTGCCACCAGTGACCGGGACCTGGCGAACACTGAAGCTTTCTTT. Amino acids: CATSDRDLANTEAFF.

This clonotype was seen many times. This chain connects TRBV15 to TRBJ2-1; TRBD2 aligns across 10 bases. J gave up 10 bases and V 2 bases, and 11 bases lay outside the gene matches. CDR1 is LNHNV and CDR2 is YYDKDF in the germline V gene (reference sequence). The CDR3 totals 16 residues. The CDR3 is CATSRSAGGLGGEQFF. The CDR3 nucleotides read TGTGCCACCAGCAGATCAGCGGGGGGGTTGGGAGGGGAGCAGTTCTTC.

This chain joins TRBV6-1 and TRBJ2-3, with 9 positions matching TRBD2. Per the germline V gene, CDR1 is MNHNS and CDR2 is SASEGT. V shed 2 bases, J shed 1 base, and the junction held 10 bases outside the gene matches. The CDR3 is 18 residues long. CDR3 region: CASSEPLGASGGTDTQYF. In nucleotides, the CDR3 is TGTGCCAGCAGTGAACCCCTTGGAGCTAGCGGGGGCACAGATACGCAGTATTTT.